This T cell receptor beta chain is from a study of cytomegalovirus exposure and HLA in healthy donors. 60 Vbeta and 13 Jbeta primers were used in PCR. Measured with immunoSEQ multiplex PCR; TCRdb has only the in-frame clones, and not every one. The sample consists of approximately 89,000 clones, 69% of them appearing once. The CDR3 sequence is 13 residues long. The ends lost 5 bases at V and 2 bases at J; junction bases unmatched: 1. Germline loops: CDR1 SEHNR, CDR2 FQNEAQ (reference sequence). J is TRBJ2-7 and V is TRBV7-9; 9 bases match TRBD1. This receptor was identified in a female donor in good health and CMV-seronegative. The material sequenced was PBMCs. This CDR3 reads CASSGQGPYEQYF. The DNA of the CDR3 is TGTGCCAGCAGCGGACAGGGGCCCTACGAGCAGTACTTC.